Below are 9 T cell receptor beta chains sequenced from a single sample in a study of beta chain features in type 1 diabetes. Every isolated RNA sample was fully reverse transcribed, so sequencing captured expressed TCRB transcripts. Sequenced by immunoSEQ multiplex PCR; TCRdb stores in-frame clones only, minus some. This sample has fewer than 400,000 clones, with roughly 8% found just once. Sequencing input: central memory CD4+ T cells from blood. These receptors originate from a woman under 30 in good health.

There are a few counts of this clone. The chain has TRBV27 and TRBJ2-1; weak D call: TRBD2 (6 bases). The germline V gene has CDR1 MNHEY and CDR2 SMNVEV (reference sequence). The CDR3 spans 16 residues. V was pared by 2 bases and J by 6 bases, with 17 bases between. This chain's CDR3 is CASSLKDRLLANEQFF. In DNA form, the CDR3 reads TGTGCCAGCAGTTTAAAAGATCGGCTACTAGCCAATGAGCAGTTCTTC.

This clone was seen a few times. The rearrangement joins TRBV10-3 to TRBJ2-3; D not certain. CDR3 length: 14 residues. Germline CDR1 ENHRY, CDR2 SYGVKD. The V end lost 2 bases, the J end lost 2 bases, and 8 bases lay between the germline ends. DNA of the CDR3: TGTGCCATCAGTGAGCACGGATCCACAGATACGCAGTATTTT. Translating it yields CAISEHGSTDTQYF.

This chain uses TRBV7-9 with TRBJ2-3; D gene ambiguous. The germline gives CDR1 SEHNR, CDR2 FQNEAQ (reference sequence). The CDR3 spans 16 residues. Trimming took off 3 bases at V and 1 base at J, with 14 bases between the two ends. The CDR3 reads CASSFHLGQGTDTQYF. The DNA for the CDR3 is TGTGCCAGCAGCTTCCATCTCGGCCAGGGCACAGATACGCAGTATTTT.

V and J are TRBV7-2 and TRBJ2-7; D might be TRBD2 (6 bases). The germline V gene has CDR1 SGHTA and CDR2 FQGNSA. The CDR3 is made up of 15 amino acids. V was clipped by 3 bases and J by 2 bases, with 14 bases between them. The CDR3 nucleotides are TGTGCCAGCAGCTTCCAATCGGGAGTGACCTACGAGCAGTACTTC. Its translation is CASSFQSGVTYEQYF. Looking up the rest from reference TRBV7-2 and TRBJ2-7 gives the full variable domain: GAGVSQSPSNKVTEKGKDVELRCDPISGHTALYWYRQSLGQGLEFLIYFQGNSAPDKSGLPSDRFSAERTGGSVSTLTIQRTQQEDSAVYLCASSFQSGVTYEQYFGPGTRLTVT.

This chain joins TRBV28 and TRBJ2-1; 10 bases map to TRBD1. Germline V gene sequence: CDR1 MDHEN, CDR2 SYDVKM. The length of the CDR3 is 12 residues. V lost 7 bases to trimming and J lost 8 bases; unmatched junction nucleotides: 2. The CDR3 sequence: CASKTGGYEQFF. For the CDR3, the DNA is TGTGCCAGCAAGACAGGGGGCTATGAGCAGTTCTTC. Variable domain in full (rest from reference TRBV28 and TRBJ2-1): DVKVTQSSRYLVKRTGEKVFLECVQDMDHENMFWYRQDPGLGLRLIYFSYDVKMKEKGDIPEGYSVSREKKERFSLILESASTNQTSMYLCASKTGGYEQFFGPGTRLTVL.

This clone occurred a few times. The CDR3 loop is CASSSPGGSYEQYF. DNA of the CDR3: TGTGCCAGCAGTTCCCCAGGGGGATCTTACGAGCAGTACTTC. The chain is built from TRBV28 and TRBJ2-7; 7 bases are a match to TRBD1. The germline V gene encodes CDR1 MDHEN and CDR2 SYDVKM. Losses at the gene ends were 4 bases for V and 4 bases for J; bases not matched to a gene: 7. This CDR3 contains 14 residues.

The genes are TRBV9 and TRBJ1-2; D gene unclear. This CDR3 region has 12 residues. Germline assignment: CDR1 SGDLS and CDR2 YYNGEE. The ends were cut back, 4 bases at V and 4 bases at J, with 8 bases in the middle. The CDR3 here is CASSINSYGYTF. CDR3 sequence (DNA): TGTGCCAGCAGCATAAATTCCTATGGCTACACCTTC.

This clone was counted between two and nine times. The chain joins TRBV7-2 to TRBJ2-5, with no clear D. Looked up from germline, CDR1 is SGHTA and CDR2 is FQGNSA. The CDR3 contains 13 residues. Trimming pared 0 bases from V and 2 bases from J, leaving 4 bases between. In DNA form, the CDR3 reads TGTGCCAGCAGCTTAGCCAGGCAAGAGACCCAGTACTTC. It yields the protein CASSLARQETQYF. Complete variable domain (other parts from reference TRBV7-2 and TRBJ2-5): GAGVSQSPSNKVTEKGKDVELRCDPISGHTALYWYRQSLGQGLEFLIYFQGNSAPDKSGLPSDRFSAERTGGSVSTLTIQRTQQEDSAVYLCASSLARQETQYFGPGTRLLVL.

This clone appeared many times. The DNA for the CDR3 is TGTGCCAGCAGCTTAGCGGTGACAGGGGAAAAACTGTTTTTT. It is translated as CASSLAVTGEKLFF. The V gene is TRBV7-2, the J gene TRBJ1-4; 7 bases agree with TRBD1. Germline-derived CDR1 and CDR2 are SGHTA and FQGNSA. The CDR3 length is 14 residues. With 0 bases clipped from V and 8 bases from J, the junction kept 3 bases outside the gene matches.